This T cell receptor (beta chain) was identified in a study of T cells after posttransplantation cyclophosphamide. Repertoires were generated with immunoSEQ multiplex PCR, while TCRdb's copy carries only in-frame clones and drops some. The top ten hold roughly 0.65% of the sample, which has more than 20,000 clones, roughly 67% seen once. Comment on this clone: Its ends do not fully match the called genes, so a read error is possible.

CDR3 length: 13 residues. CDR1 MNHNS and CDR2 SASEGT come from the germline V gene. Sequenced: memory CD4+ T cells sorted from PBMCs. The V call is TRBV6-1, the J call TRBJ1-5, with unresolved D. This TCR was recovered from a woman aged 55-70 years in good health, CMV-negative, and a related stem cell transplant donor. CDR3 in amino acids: CASSERGNQLQHF. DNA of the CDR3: TGTGCCAGCAGTGAAAGAGGGAACCAGCTCCAGCATTTT.